Below are 26 T cell receptor beta chains sequenced from a single sample in a study of Tregs in tolerant kidney transplant recipients. The repertoire was sequenced with immunoSEQ multiplex PCR; TCRdb's copy has only in-frame clones and lacks some. The sample shows roughly 4,900 clones, about 39% of them seen only once. Antigens for these TCRs are unknown. Sequencing was performed on CD8+ T cells from blood cultured with allogeneic cells. The receptors derive from a human donor in good health.

The rearrangement uses TRBV2 and TRBJ2-7; D uncertain. V was shortened by 6 bases and J by 2 bases, with 11 bases between the two germline ends. Germline CDR1 reads SNHLY; CDR2 reads FYNNEI. CDR3 length: 13 amino acids. Written as DNA, the CDR3 is TGTGCCAGCAGCCCCGGGTCTGCCTACGAGCAGTACTTC. Translation gives CASSPGSAYEQYF.

This clone was detected a few times. The rearrangement joins TRBV6-5 to TRBJ1-5; D ambiguous. Germline V gene sequence: CDR1 MNHEY, CDR2 SVGAGI. V lost 0 bases, J lost 7 bases, and 4 bases lay in between. This CDR3 is 12 amino acids long. CDR3 sequence reads: CASSYSGQPQHF. CDR3 nucleotides: TGTGCCAGCAGTTACTCGGGACAGCCCCAGCATTTT.

V usage is TRBV7-9 and J usage is TRBJ2-7; D perhaps matches TRBD1 (5 bases). In germline, CDR1 is SEHNR, CDR2 FQNEAQ (reference sequence). V shed 4 bases and J shed 2 bases, with 15 bases lying between them. The CDR3 extends over 15 amino acids. CDR3 DNA: TGTGCCAGCAGCTGGCTAGGGGTGGGCCCCTACGAGCAGTACTTC. It translates to CASSWLGVGPYEQYF.

In the case of this clone: This CDR3 is also generated by other DNA sequences in the sample. V usage is TRBV19 and J usage is TRBJ1-1; D gene ambiguous. This CDR3 has 12 amino acids. Germline V lookup: CDR1 LNHDA, CDR2 SQIVND (reference sequence). V was cut by 3 bases and J by 1 base, with 3 bases left in between. The CDR3 sequence is CASSIGNTEAFF. Here the CDR3 DNA reads TGTGCCAGTAGTATCGGGAACACTGAAGCTTTCTTT.

This clone is judged medium-sized. The V gene is TRBV9, the J gene TRBJ2-3; D gene ambiguous. Germline V gene data show CDR1 as SGDLS and CDR2 as YYNGEE. Deletions cut 0 bases from V and 1 base from J, with 6 bases between. There are 14 residues in the CDR3. Written as DNA, the CDR3 is TGTGCCAGCAGCGTAGCAGAGGGCACAGATACGCAGTATTTT. Its protein product is CASSVAEGTDTQYF.

Sample share makes this clone medium-sized. The CDR3 region is CASSPGTGTFYEQYF. The CDR3 nucleotides read TGTGCCAGCAGTCCCGGGACAGGGACTTTCTACGAGCAGTACTTC. The chain has TRBV4-2 and TRBJ2-7, with 9 bases that match TRBD1. Germline CDR1 is LGHNA and CDR2 is YNFKEQ. The CDR3 length is 15 residues. Trimming cost V 6 bases and J 3 bases; bases outside gene matches: 9.

Within the sample, this clone is medium-sized. The chain carries TRBV6-1 and TRBJ1-1; maybe TRBD1 (5 bases). Per the germline V gene, CDR1 is MNHNS and CDR2 is SASEGT. V was trimmed by 5 bases and J by 10 bases, leaving 23 bases between them. The CDR3 is made up of 15 amino acids. The CDR3 protein is CASSPNQRRGLRAFF. CDR3 bases: TGTGCCAGCAGTCCCAACCAACGAAGGGGACTAAGAGCTTTCTTT.

V gene TRBV4-3 combines with J gene TRBJ2-7; D ambiguous. V shed 0 bases and J shed 3 bases, with 12 bases lying between them. CDR1 and CDR2 from the germline V gene are LGHNA and YSLEER. The CDR3 is 15 residues long. The CDR3 nucleotides read TGCGCCAGCAGCCAAGAAGACTTCATCGGCTACGAGCAGTACTTC. Its translation: CASSQEDFIGYEQYF.

By sample fraction, this clone is medium-sized (0.01 to 0.1%). The chain combines TRBV9 with TRBJ2-1; D not resolved. This CDR3 has 15 amino acids. Germline loops: CDR1 SGDLS, CDR2 YYNGEE. Trimming stripped 0 bases from V and 7 bases from J, with 14 bases between. CDR3 in DNA: TGTGCCAGCAGCGTAGCGGACCGCTGGACGAATGAGCAGTTCTTC. Its protein is CASSVADRWTNEQFF.

V gene TRBV5-4 combines with J gene TRBJ1-2; D is unresolved. V was cut by 0 bases and J by 2 bases, with 8 bases left in between. The CDR3 runs to 14 residues. Germline V CDR1 and CDR2: SGHNT, YYREEE (reference sequence). CDR3 region: CASSLDGSNYGYTF. The CDR3 DNA sequence: TGTGCCAGCAGCTTGGACGGATCGAACTATGGCTACACCTTC.

In its sample, this clone ranks as medium-sized. The V call is TRBV7-6, the J call TRBJ2-1; D ambiguous. V was clipped by 1 base and J by 9 bases, with 7 bases between them. Germline CDR1 and CDR2: SGHVS and FNYEAQ. This CDR3 is built from 12 residues. Here the CDR3 DNA reads TGTGCCAGCAGCTTAGGTTGGACTGAGCAGTTCTTC. Its protein is CASSLGWTEQFF.

The V gene is TRBV6-6, the J gene TRBJ2-1; perhaps TRBD1 as D (5 bases). The V end was cut by 2 bases, the J end by 0 bases, with 8 bases between. The length of the CDR3 is 15 residues. CDR1 is MNHNY and CDR2 is SVGAGI in the germline V gene (reference sequence). The CDR3 DNA reads TGTGCCAGCAGTTACGGGGCAGGCTCCTACAATGAGCAGTTCTTC. Encoded protein: CASSYGAGSYNEQFF.

By share, this clone ranks as medium-sized. This chain joins TRBV19 and TRBJ2-7, with D possibly matching TRBD1 (6 bases). V was cut by 1 base and J by 6 bases, with 16 bases left in between. CDR3 length equals 15 residues. Germline assignment: CDR1 LNHDA and CDR2 SQIVND (reference sequence). CDR3 nucleotides: TGTGCCAGTAGTATAGTCGGGACACTGATAACCGAGCAGTACTTC. Its translation: CASSIVGTLITEQYF.

The chain is built from TRBV18 and TRBJ2-1; the match to TRBD1 covers 8 bases. The CDR3 sequence is 16 residues long. Germline V lookup: CDR1 KGHSH, CDR2 LQKENI. Germline trimming cut 3 bases from V and 2 bases from J; bases unmatched to any gene: 6. The CDR3 DNA reads TGTGCCAGCTCACCCCCGGACAGGGTCCCCTACAATGAGCAGTTCTTC. Translation: CASSPPDRVPYNEQFF.

This chain joins TRBV4-1 and TRBJ2-7, with D uncertain. The CDR3 has 15 residues. V gave up 0 bases and J gave up 2 bases, with 11 bases separating them. The germline V gene has CDR1 MGHRA and CDR2 YSYEKL. CDR3 amino acids: CASSQDVQEPYEQYF. The CDR3, as DNA: TGCGCCAGCAGCCAAGATGTGCAGGAGCCCTACGAGCAGTACTTC.

CDR3 protein: CASSPGQREAGELFF. The CDR3 DNA is TGTGCCAGCAGCCCAGGACAGCGGGAGGCGGGGGAGCTGTTTTTT. V usage is TRBV11-2 and J usage is TRBJ2-2; 9 nucleotides align to TRBD2. V was pared by 5 bases and J by 8 bases, with 9 bases of the junction left unmatched. Germline V gene data show CDR1 as SGHAT and CDR2 as FQNNGV. The CDR3 is made up of 15 amino acids.

This clone showed up just a few times. The rearrangement links TRBV4-1 to TRBJ2-1; TRBD2 matches 7 bases. Germline V gene lookup returns CDR1 MGHRA and CDR2 YSYEKL. Losses at the gene ends were 4 bases for V and 0 bases for J; bases not matched to a gene: 3. CDR3 length: 15 residues. The CDR3 DNA follows: TGCGCCAGCAGCCCTCTAGCGGACTCCTACAATGAGCAGTTCTTC. Amino acids: CASSPLADSYNEQFF.

This clone is deemed medium-sized. This chain joins TRBV27 and TRBJ1-2; TRBD1 might be the D (5 bases). CDR3 length: 13 amino acids. CDR1 is MNHEY and CDR2 is SMNVEV in the germline V gene (reference sequence). Deletions cut 2 bases from V and 8 bases from J, with 12 bases between. The CDR3 DNA sequence: TGTGCCAGCAGTTTAGGTAGGGGCGGGGGCTACACCTTC. Translating it yields CASSLGRGGGYTF.

This clone has more than one count but fewer than ten. The chain recombines TRBV4-1 with TRBJ1-5, with unresolved D. V was trimmed by 0 bases and J by 0 bases, leaving 3 bases between them. From germline, CDR1 is MGHRA and CDR2 YSYEKL. CDR3 length: 14 residues. CDR3 residues: CASSQESSNQPQHF. The CDR3 DNA sequence: TGCGCCAGCAGCCAAGAAAGTAGCAATCAGCCCCAGCATTTT.

This sequence joins TRBV6-6 and TRBJ2-7, with 7 bases matching TRBD1. V lost 4 bases and J lost 2; bases outside the gene matches: 2. This CDR3 contains 13 residues. Germline V gene data show CDR1 as MNHNY and CDR2 as SVGAGI (reference sequence). The CDR3 spells CASSWGQTYEQYF. CDR3 bases: TGTGCCAGCAGTTGGGGACAGACCTACGAGCAGTACTTC.

This clone showed up just once. This chain connects TRBV19 to TRBJ2-1; TRBD2 matches at 7 bases. The CDR3 loop spans 16 amino acids. Germline V lookup: CDR1 LNHDA, CDR2 SQIVND (reference sequence). Germline trimming cut 7 bases from V and 9 bases from J; bases unmatched to any gene: 18. This chain's CDR3 is CASTKSGIAGSVEQFF. As DNA, the CDR3 is TGTGCCAGTACAAAAAGCGGGATAGCGGGTTCTGTTGAGCAGTTCTTC.

This chain joins TRBV7-9 and TRBJ2-5; unclear D gene. This CDR3 spans 15 amino acids. From germline, CDR1 is SEHNR and CDR2 FQNEAQ (reference sequence). V was cut by 1 base and J by 0 bases, with 9 bases left in between. The CDR3 is CASSLGSRYQETQYF. CDR3 bases: TGTGCCAGCAGCTTAGGGTCCCGGTACCAAGAGACCCAGTACTTC.

This rearrangement joins TRBV7-9 to TRBJ1-2; D perhaps matches TRBD1 (5 bases). Germline CDR1 is SEHNR and CDR2 is FQNEAQ (reference sequence). The CDR3 loop spans 15 amino acids. The V end lost 1 base, the J end lost 5 bases, and 14 bases lay between the germline ends. For the CDR3, the DNA is TGTGCCAGCAGCTTAGGGCCAGGGAAGGCGTATGGCTACACCTTC. Its protein is CASSLGPGKAYGYTF.

In its sample, this clone was seen many times. V gene TRBV4-1 combines with J gene TRBJ1-1; D is possibly TRBD1 (6 bases). This CDR3 has 15 residues. CDR1 MGHRA and CDR2 YSYEKL come from the germline V gene. V lost 0 bases, J lost 3 bases, and 11 bases lay in between. DNA of the CDR3: TGCGCCAGCAGCCAAGATCCAGGGGTCTACACTGAAGCTTTCTTT. Protein: CASSQDPGVYTEAFF.

By sample share, this clone is medium-sized. This rearrangement joins TRBV19 to TRBJ2-1, with TRBD2 matching 9 bases. Germline trimming cut 7 bases from V and 3 bases from J; bases unmatched to any gene: 1. Germline V gives CDR1 LNHDA, CDR2 SQIVND (reference sequence). This CDR3 comprises 13 residues. This chain's CDR3 is CASTTSGYNEQFF. In DNA, the CDR3 is TGTGCCAGTACGACTAGCGGCTACAATGAGCAGTTCTTC.

The chain carries TRBV7-9 and TRBJ1-1; D may be TRBD1 (6 bases). V was clipped by 5 bases and J by 10 bases, with 17 bases between them. The CDR3 covers 13 residues. Germline V gene sequence: CDR1 SEHNR, CDR2 FQNEAQ (reference sequence). The CDR3 loop is CASSPRNGGIAFF. As DNA, the CDR3 is TGTGCCAGCAGCCCCAGGAACGGGGGCATAGCTTTCTTT.